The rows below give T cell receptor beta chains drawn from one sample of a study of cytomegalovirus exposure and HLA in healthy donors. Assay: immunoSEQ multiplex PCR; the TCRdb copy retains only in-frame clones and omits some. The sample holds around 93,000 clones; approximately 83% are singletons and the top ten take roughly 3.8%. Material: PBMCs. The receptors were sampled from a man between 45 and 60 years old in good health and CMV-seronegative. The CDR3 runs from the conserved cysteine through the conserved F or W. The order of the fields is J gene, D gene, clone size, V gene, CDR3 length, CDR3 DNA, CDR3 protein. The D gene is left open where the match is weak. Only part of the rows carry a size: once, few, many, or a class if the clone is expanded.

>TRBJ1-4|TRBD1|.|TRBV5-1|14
TGCGCCAGCAGACCTCAGGGGGCTAGTGAAAAACTGTTTTTT
CASRPQGASEKLFF
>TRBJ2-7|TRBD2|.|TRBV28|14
TGTGCCAGCACCGGACTAGCGGAACCCTACGAGCAGTACTTC
CASTGLAEPYEQYF
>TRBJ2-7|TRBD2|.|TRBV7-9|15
TGTGCCAGCAGCCCGCGGACTAGCGGGAACTACGAGCAGTACTTC
CASSPRTSGNYEQYF
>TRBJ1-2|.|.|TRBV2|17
TGTGCCAGCAGTGATTCAGGTAGCAGGGGTGTCGGCTATGGCTACACCTTC
CASSDSGSRGVGYGYTF
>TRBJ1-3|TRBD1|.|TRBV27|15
TGTGCCAGCAGGGGACAGGGATATGCCGGAAACACCATATATTTT
CASRGQGYAGNTIYF
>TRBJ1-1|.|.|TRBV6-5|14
TGTGCCAGCAGTTTGTACAGTTCCAACACTGAAGCTTTCTTT
CASSLYSSNTEAFF
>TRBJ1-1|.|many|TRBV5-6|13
TGTGCCAGCAGCTTCGGTATGGGCTCGGAAGCTTTCTTT
CASSFGMGSEAFF
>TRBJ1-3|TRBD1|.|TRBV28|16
TGTGCCAGCAGTCCCTACGGGACAGGGGCTGGAAACACCATATATTTT
CASSPYGTGAGNTIYF
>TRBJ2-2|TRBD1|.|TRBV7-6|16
TGTGCCAGCAGCTCCAGGACAGGGGGTGTCACCGGGGAGCTGTTTTTT
CASSSRTGGVTGELFF
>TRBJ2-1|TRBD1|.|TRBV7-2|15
TGTGCCAGCAGCTACGGGACAGCCTCCTACAATGAGCAGTTCTTC
CASSYGTASYNEQFF
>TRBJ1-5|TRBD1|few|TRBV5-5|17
TGTGCCAGCAGCTGGGGACAGGGTAAGGGGAGCAATCAGCCCCAGCATTTT
CASSWGQGKGSNQPQHF
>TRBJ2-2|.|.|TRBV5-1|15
TGCGCCAGCAGCTTGTTGGAGGGAAACACCGGGGAGCTGTTTTTT
CASSLLEGNTGELFF
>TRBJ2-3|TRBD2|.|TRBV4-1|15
TGCGCCAGCAGCTACGGGACTAGCGACACAGATACGCAGTATTTT
CASSYGTSDTDTQYF
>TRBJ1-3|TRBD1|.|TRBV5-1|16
TGCGCCAGCAGCTTACAGGGGGCCCACTCTGGAAACACCATATATTTT
CASSLQGAHSGNTIYF
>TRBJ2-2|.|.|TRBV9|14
TGTGCCAGCAGCTTATTCCGGGACACCGGGGAGCTGTTTTTT
CASSLFRDTGELFF
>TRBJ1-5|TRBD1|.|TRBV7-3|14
TGTGCCAGCCCTGACAGGGGGAGCAATCAGCCCCAGCATTTT
CASPDRGSNQPQHF
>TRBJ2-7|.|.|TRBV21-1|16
TGTGCCACCCTAATGGTTGGGGACAGGGGCTCCTACGAGCAGTACTTC
CATLMVGDRGSYEQYF
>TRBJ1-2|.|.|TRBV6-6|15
TGTGCCAGCAGTTACTTGGCAGAAACTAACTATGGCTACACCTTC
CASSYLAETNYGYTF
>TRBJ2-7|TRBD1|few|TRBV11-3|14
TGTGCCAGCAGCTTTGGGACAGGCCGGGGCGAGCAGTACTTC
CASSFGTGRGEQYF
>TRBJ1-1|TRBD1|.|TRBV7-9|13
TGTTCCAGCAGCTCGCAGGGGGGCACTGAAGCTTTCTTT
CSSSSQGGTEAFF
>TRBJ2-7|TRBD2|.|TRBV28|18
TGTGCCAGCATACCTACGGGACTAGCGGGAGGACCTACCTACGAGCAGTACTTC
CASIPTGLAGGPTYEQYF
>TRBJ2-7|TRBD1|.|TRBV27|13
TGTGCCAGCAGTTTAACAGGGGCGGTCCAGCAGTACTTC
CASSLTGAVQQYF
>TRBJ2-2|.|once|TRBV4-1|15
TGCGCCAGCAGCCAAGGGCCAGGGAATACCGGGGAGCTGTTTTTT
CASSQGPGNTGELFF
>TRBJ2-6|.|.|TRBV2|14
TGTGCCAGCAGTGAGCTAGCTGGGGCCAACGTCCTGACTTTC
CASSELAGANVLTF
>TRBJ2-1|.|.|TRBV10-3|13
TGTGCCATCAGGGCGGGTGTGCCCAATGAGCAGTTCTTC
CAIRAGVPNEQFF
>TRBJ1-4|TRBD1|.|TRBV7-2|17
TGTGCCAGCAGCCCCCGGACAGGGGCCGGCGGTAATGAAAAACTGTTTTTT
CASSPRTGAGGNEKLFF
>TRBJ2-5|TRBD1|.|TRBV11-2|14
TGTGCCAGCAGCTCGGACAGGGTCCAAGAGACCCAGTACTTC
CASSSDRVQETQYF
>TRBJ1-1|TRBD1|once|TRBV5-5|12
TGTGCCAGCAGCTTTAGTTGGGACAGGACTTTCTTT
CASSFSWDRTFF
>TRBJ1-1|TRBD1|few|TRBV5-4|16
TGTGCCAGCAGCTTGCTCCCAAAACAGGGGGACACTGAAGCTTTCTTT
CASSLLPKQGDTEAFF
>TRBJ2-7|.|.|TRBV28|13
TGTGCCAGCAGCCGGAGGGCTACCTACGAGCAGTACTTC
CASSRRATYEQYF
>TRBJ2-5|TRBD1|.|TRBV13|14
TGTGCCAGCAGCCGCCAACAGGGGACGGAGACCCAGTACTTC
CASSRQQGTETQYF
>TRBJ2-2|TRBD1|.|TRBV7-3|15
TGTGCCAGCAGCTCCCGACAGGGGGGTACCGGGGAGCTGTTTTTT
CASSSRQGGTGELFF
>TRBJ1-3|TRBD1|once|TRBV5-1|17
TGCGCCAGCAGCTTGGAAACAGGGGGAATTGGTGGAAACACCATATATTTT
CASSLETGGIGGNTIYF
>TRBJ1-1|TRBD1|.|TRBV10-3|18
TGCGCCATCAGTGAGACTAATACTCCGGGACAGGGGGGAACTGAAGCTTTCTTT
CAISETNTPGQGGTEAFF
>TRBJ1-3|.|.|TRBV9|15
TGTGCCAGCAGCGTAGTGAGACAGTTTGGAAACACCATATATTTT
CASSVVRQFGNTIYF
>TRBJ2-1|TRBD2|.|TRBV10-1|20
TGCGCCAGCAGTGAGCTCCTAAGTGCGGGAGGGCCAAAGGGGAACAATGAGCAGTTCTTC
CASSELLSAGGPKGNNEQFF
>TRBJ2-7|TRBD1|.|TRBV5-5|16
TGTGCCAGCAGGCTTCCTACAGGGGGAGCTAAGGACGAGCAGTACTTC
CASRLPTGGAKDEQYF
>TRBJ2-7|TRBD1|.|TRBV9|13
TGTGCCAGCAGCGTATCAGGGGGTAACGAGCAGTACTTC
CASSVSGGNEQYF
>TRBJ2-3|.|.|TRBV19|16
TGTGCCAGTAGTATGTATGGGCAGATTAGCACAGATACGCAGTATTTT
CASSMYGQISTDTQYF
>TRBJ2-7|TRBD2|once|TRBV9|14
TGTGCCAGCAGCGTAGGGGGAGGGGTGGGCGAGCAGTACTTC
CASSVGGGVGEQYF
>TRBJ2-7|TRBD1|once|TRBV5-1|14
TGCGCCAGCAGCCGGGGACAGGGAGGCGACGAGCAGTACTTC
CASSRGQGGDEQYF
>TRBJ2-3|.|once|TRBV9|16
TGTGCCAGCAGCCAGTGGGGAGGAGGATCCACAGATACGCAGTATTTT
CASSQWGGGSTDTQYF
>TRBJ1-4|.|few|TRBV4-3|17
TGCGCCAGCAGCCAAGATCGAGTCACGGGGGGTAATGAAAAACTGTTTTTT
CASSQDRVTGGNEKLFF
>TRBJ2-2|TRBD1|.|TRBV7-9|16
TGTGCCAGCAGTCTCGGGACAGGGGGCATCACCGGGGAGCTGTTTTTT
CASSLGTGGITGELFF
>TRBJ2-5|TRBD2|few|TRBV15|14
TGTGCCACCAGCAGGGCGGGGGAAAAAGGGACCCAGTACTTC
CATSRAGEKGTQYF
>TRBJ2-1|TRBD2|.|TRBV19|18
TGTGCCAGTAGTATCCGCGGAGGTGGTAGCGGGAGGGGAAATGAGCAGTTCTTC
CASSIRGGGSGRGNEQFF
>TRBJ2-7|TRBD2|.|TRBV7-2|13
TGTGCCAGCAGCTTCGGCGGGAGCCCCCAGGAGTACTTC
CASSFGGSPQEYF
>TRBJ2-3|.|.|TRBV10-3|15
TGTGCCATCAGTGAGGACAGTTTAAGCACAGATACGCAGTATTTT
CAISEDSLSTDTQYF
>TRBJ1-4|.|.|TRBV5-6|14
TGTGCCAGCAGCTCGCGGTGGGCTAATGAAAAACTGTTTTTT
CASSSRWANEKLFF
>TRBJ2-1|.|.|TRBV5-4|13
TGTGCCAGCAGCCCCCGACTAGTGAATGAGCAGTTCTTC
CASSPRLVNEQFF
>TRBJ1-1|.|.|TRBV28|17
TGTGCCAGCAGCCGCGGGACGGGGAGAAAGAGGGACACTGAAGCTTTCTTT
CASSRGTGRKRDTEAFF
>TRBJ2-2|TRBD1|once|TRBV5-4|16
TGTGCCAGCAGGCTGGAGGGACAGGGGTTGACCGGGGAGCTGTTTTTT
CASRLEGQGLTGELFF
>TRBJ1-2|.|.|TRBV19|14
TGTGCCAGTAGTAAAACAAGTTCCAACTATGGCTACACCTTC
CASSKTSSNYGYTF
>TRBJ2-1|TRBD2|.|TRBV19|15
TGTGCCAGTAGTCCCCTGATGTGGGAGCGGGAGTTGCAGTTCTTC
CASSPLMWERELQFF
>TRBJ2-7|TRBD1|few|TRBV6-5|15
TGTGCCAGCAGGGTTGCCGGGACAGGGAGCAACGAGCAGTACTTC
CASRVAGTGSNEQYF
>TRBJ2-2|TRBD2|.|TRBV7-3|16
TGTGCCAGCAGCTTAACCCCTAGCGGGGTGTCCGGGGAGCTGTTTTTT
CASSLTPSGVSGELFF